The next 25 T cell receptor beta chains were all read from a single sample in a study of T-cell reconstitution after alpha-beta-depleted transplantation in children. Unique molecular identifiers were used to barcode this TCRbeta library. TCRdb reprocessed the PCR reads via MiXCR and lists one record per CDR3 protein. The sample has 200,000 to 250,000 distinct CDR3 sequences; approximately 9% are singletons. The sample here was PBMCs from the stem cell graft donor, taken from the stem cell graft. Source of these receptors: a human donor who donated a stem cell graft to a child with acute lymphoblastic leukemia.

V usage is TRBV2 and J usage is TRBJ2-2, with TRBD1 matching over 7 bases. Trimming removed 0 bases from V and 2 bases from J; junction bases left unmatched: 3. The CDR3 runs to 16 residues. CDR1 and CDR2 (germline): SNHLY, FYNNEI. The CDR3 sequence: CASSEAGTDNTGELFF. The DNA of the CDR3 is TGTGCCAGCAGTGAAGCTGGGACAGACAACACCGGGGAGCTGTTTTTT.

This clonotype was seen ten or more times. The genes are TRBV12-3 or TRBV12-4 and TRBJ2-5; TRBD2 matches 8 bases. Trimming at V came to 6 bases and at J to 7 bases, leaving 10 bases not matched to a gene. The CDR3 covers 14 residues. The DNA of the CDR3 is TGTGCCAGCAGCCCCAGCGGGGGCCTCCGGACCCAGTACTTC. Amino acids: CASSPSGGLRTQYF.

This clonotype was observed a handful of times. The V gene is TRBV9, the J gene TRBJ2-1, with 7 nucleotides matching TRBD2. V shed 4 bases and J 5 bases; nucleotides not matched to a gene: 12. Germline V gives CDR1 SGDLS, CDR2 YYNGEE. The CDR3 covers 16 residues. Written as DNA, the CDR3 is TGTGCCAGCAGCCTCCGCCGGGCTAGCGGAAACAATGAGCAGTTCTTC. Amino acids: CASSLRRASGNNEQFF. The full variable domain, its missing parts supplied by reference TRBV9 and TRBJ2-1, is DSGVTQTPKHLITATGQRVTLRCSPRSGDLSVYWYQQSLDQGLQFLIQYYNGEERAKGNILERFSAQQFPDLHSELNLSSLELGDSALYFCASSLRRASGNNEQFFGPGTRLTVL.

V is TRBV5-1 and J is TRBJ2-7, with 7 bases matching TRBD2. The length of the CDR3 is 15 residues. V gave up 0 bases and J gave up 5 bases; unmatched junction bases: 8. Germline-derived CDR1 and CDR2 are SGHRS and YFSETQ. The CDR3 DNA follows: TGCGCCAGCAGCTTGGAGCGGGGCCCAGCTAACGAGCAGTACTTC. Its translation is CASSLERGPANEQYF.

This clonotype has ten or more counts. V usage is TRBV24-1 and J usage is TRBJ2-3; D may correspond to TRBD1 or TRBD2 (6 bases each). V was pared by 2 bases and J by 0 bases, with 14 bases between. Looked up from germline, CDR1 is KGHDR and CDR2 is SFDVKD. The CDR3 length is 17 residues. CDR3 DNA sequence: TGTGCCACCAGTGATTGGGGGGCGGCTCGTAGCACAGATACGCAGTATTTT. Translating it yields CATSDWGAARSTDTQYF.

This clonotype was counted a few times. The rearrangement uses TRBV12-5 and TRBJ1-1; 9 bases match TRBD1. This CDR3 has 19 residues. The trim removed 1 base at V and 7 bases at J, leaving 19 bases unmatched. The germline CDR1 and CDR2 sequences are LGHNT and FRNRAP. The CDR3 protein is CASGLDSPVDRGAQGEAFF. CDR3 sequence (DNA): TGTGCTAGTGGTTTGGACAGCCCCGTCGACAGGGGGGCCCAAGGTGAAGCTTTCTTT.

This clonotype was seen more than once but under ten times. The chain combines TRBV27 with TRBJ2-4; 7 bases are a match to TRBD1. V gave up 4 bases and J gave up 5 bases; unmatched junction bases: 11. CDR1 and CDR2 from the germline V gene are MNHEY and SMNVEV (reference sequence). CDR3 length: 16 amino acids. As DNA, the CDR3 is TGTGCCAGCAGTTCCACAGGGGTTCACTTCCAAAACATTCAGTACTTC. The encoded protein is CASSSTGVHFQNIQYF.

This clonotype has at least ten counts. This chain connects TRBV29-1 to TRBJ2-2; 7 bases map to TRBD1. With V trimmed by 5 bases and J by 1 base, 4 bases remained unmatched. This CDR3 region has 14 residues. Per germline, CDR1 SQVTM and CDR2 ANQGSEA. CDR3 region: CSVRGQMNTGELFF. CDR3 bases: TGCAGCGTTCGGGGACAGATGAACACCGGGGAGCTGTTTTTT.

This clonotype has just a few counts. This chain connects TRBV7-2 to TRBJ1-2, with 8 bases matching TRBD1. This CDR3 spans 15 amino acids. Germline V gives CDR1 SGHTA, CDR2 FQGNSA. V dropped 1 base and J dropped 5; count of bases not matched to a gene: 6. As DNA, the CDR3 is TGTGCCAGCAGCTTAGGCCTGGGGACAGGATATGGCTACACCTTC. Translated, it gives CASSLGLGTGYGYTF.

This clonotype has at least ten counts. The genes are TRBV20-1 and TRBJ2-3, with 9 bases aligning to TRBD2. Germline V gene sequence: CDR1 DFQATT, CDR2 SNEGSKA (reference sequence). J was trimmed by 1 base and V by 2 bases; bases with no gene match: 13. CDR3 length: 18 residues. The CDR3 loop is CSARFQEGQRGGTDTQYF. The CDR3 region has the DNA TGCAGTGCTAGATTTCAGGAGGGTCAGCGGGGGGGCACAGATACGCAGTATTTT.

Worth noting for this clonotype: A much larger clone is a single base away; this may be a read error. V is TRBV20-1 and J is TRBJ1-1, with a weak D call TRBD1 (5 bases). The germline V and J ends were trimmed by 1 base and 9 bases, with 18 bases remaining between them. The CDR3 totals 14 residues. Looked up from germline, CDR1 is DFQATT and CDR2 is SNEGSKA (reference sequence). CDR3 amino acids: CSARAGGGGTKAFF. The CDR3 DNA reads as TGCAGTGCTAGAGCGGGGGGGGGTGGGACTAAAGCTTTCTTT.

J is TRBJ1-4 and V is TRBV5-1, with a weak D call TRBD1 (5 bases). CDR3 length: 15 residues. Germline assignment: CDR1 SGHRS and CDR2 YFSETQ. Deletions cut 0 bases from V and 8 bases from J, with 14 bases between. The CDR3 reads CASSLEGLGGEKLFF. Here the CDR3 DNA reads TGCGCCAGCAGCTTGGAGGGCCTCGGGGGGGAAAAACTGTTTTTT.

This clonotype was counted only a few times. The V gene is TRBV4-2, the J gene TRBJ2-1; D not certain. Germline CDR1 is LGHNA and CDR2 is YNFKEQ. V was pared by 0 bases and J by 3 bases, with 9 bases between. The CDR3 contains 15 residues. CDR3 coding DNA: TGTGCCAGCAGCCAAGATGAGGATCACTACAATGAGCAGTTCTTC. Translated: CASSQDEDHYNEQFF.

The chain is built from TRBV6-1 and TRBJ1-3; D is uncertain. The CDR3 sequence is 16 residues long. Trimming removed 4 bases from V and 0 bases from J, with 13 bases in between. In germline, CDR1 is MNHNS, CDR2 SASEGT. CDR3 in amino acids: CASSGRTGSSGNTIYF. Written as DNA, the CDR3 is TGTGCCAGCAGTGGGAGGACGGGGAGCTCTGGAAACACCATATATTTT.

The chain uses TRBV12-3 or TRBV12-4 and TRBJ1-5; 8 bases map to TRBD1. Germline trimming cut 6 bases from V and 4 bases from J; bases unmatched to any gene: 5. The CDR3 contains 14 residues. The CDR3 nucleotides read TGTGCCAGCAGGGGGACAGGACTGAATCAGCCCCAGCATTTT. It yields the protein CASRGTGLNQPQHF.

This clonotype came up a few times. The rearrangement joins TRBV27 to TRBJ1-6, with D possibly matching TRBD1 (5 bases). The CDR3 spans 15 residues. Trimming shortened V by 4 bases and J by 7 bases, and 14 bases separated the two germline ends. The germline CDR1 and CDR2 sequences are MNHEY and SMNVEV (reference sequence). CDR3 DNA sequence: TGTGCCAGCAGTTACTTGCCAGGGTTGAATTCACCCCTCCACTTT. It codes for CASSYLPGLNSPLHF.

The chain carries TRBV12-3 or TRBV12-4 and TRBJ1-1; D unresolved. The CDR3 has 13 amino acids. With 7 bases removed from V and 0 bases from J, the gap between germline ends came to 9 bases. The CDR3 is CASTLHVNTEAFF. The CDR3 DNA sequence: TGTGCCAGCACCCTACACGTGAACACTGAAGCTTTCTTT.

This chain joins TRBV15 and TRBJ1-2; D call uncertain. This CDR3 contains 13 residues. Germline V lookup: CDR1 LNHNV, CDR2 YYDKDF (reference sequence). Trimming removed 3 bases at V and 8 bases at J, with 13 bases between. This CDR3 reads CATSRDGQGGYTF. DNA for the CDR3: TGTGCCACCAGCAGGGACGGTCAAGGGGGCTACACCTTC.

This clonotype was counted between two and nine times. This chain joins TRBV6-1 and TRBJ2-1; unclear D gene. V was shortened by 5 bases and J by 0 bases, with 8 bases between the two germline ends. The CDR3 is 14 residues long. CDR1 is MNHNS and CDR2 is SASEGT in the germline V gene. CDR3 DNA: TGTGCCAGCAGTACCTTGGGCTCCTACAATGAGCAGTTCTTC. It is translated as CASSTLGSYNEQFF.

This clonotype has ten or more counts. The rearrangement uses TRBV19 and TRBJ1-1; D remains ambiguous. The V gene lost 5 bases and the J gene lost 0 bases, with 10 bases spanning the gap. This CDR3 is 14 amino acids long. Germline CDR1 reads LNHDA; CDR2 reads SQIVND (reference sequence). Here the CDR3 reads CASSVSALNTEAFF. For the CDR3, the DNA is TGTGCCAGTAGTGTGTCAGCGCTGAACACTGAAGCTTTCTTT.

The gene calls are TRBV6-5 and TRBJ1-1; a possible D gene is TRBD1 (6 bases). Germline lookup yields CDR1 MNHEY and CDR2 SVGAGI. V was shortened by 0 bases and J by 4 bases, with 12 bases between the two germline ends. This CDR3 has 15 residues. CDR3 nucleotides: TGTGCCAGCAGTTACTCGAAAATAGGGGGCACTGAAGCTTTCTTT. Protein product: CASSYSKIGGTEAFF.

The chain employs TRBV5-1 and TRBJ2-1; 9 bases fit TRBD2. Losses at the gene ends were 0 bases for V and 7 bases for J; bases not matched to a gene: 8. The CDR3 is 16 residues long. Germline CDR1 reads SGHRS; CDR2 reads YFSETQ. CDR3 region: CASSLGPAGGQNEQFF. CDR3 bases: TGCGCCAGCAGCTTGGGCCCAGCGGGGGGCCAAAATGAGCAGTTCTTC. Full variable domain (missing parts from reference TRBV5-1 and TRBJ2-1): KAGVTQTPRYLIKTRGQQVTLSCSPISGHRSVSWYQQTPGQGLQFLFEYFSETQRNKGNFPGRFSGRQFSNSRSEMNVSTLELGDSALYLCASSLGPAGGQNEQFFGPGTRLTVL.

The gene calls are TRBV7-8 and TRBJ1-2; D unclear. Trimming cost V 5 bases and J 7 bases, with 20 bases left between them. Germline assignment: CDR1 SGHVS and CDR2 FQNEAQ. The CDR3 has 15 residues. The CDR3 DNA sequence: TGTGCCAGCAGCCCGTACAGCGATGGCTTACGTGGCTACACCTTC. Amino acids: CASSPYSDGLRGYTF. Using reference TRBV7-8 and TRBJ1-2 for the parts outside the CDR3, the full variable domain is GAGVSQSPRYKVAKRGQDVALRCDPISGHVSLFWYQQALGQGPEFLTYFQNEAQLDKSGLPSDRFFAERPEGSVSTLKIQRTQQEDSAVYLCASSPYSDGLRGYTFGSGTRLTVV.

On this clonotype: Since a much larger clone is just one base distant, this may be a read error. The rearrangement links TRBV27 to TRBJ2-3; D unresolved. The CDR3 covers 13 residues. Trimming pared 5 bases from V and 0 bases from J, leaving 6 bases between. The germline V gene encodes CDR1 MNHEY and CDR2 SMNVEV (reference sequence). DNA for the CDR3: TGTGCCAGCAGTATTACTAGCACAGATACGCAGTATTTT. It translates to CASSITSTDTQYF.

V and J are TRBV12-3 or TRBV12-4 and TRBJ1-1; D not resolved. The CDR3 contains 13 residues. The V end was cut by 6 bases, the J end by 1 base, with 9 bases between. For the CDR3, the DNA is TGTGCCAGCAGCGTTGGATCGAACACTGAAGCTTTCTTT. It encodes CASSVGSNTEAFF.